This T cell receptor (beta chain) originates from a study of cytomegalovirus exposure and HLA in healthy donors. The length of the CDR3 is 14 residues. The ends were cut back, 4 bases at V and 2 bases at J, with 11 bases in the middle. Germline V gives CDR1 MNHNY, CDR2 SVGAGI (reference sequence). Study observations and caveats: Cytomegalovirus association was assigned to about 150 TCR beta chains. Reportedly, diagnosis of cytomegalovirus status by the classifier showed high specificity and sensitivity. CMV antigen specificity was confirmed in vitro for three CMV-associated chains.

Details on this clone: Its antigen is currently unknown.

Clones were sequenced by immunoSEQ multiplex PCR, and TCRdb holds only the in-frame ones, with some missing. Among under 50,000 clones, 94% were seen once, and the ten largest hold around 8%. The material sequenced was PBMCs. The sequence was obtained from a woman younger than 35 in good health and CMV-seropositive. J is TRBJ1-1 and V is TRBV6-6; D possibly corresponds to TRBD1 (6 bases). Here the CDR3 DNA reads TGTGCCAGCAGTTCTCAGGGGTTTAACACTGAAGCTTTCTTT. Its translation is CASSSQGFNTEAFF.